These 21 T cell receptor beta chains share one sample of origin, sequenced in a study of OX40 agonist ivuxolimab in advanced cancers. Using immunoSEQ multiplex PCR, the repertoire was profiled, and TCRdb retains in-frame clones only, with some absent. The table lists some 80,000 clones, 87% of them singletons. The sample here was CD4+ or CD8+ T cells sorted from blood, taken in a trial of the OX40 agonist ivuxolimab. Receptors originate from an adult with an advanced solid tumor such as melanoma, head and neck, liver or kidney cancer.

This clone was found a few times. The CDR3 region is CAISKANYGYTF. The CDR3 region has the DNA TGTGCCATCTCAAAGGCTAACTATGGCTACACCTTC. V is TRBV10-3 and J is TRBJ1-2, with D unresolved. CDR1 and CDR2 from the germline V gene are ENHRY and SYGVKD. The V gene lost 8 bases and the J gene lost 0 bases, with 7 bases spanning the gap. CDR3 size: 12 residues.

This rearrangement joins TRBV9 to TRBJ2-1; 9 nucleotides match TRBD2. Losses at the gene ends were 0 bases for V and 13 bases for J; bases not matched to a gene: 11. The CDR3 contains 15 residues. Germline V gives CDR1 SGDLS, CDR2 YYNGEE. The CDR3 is CASSVANSGSGAQFF. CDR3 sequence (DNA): TGTGCCAGCAGCGTAGCGAATAGCGGGAGTGGGGCCCAGTTCTTC.

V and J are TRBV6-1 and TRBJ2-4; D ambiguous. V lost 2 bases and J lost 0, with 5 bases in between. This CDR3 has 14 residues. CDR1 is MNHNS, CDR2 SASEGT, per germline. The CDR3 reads CASSETVAKNIQYF. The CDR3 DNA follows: TGTGCCAGCAGTGAAACGGTAGCCAAAAACATTCAGTACTTC.

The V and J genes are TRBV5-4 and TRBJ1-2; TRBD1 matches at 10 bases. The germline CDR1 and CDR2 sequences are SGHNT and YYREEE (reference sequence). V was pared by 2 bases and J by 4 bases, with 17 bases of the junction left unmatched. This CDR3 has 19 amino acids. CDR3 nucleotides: TGTGCCAGCAGCTTTCCGGGACAGGGGAATGTTCGGAACGGCTATGGCTACACCTTC. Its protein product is CASSFPGQGNVRNGYGYTF.

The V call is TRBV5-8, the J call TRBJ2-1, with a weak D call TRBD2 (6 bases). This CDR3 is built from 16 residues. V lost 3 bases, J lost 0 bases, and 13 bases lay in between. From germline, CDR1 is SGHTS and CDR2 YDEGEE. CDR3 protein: CASSSVQLASYNEQFF. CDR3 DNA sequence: TGTGCCAGCAGCTCGGTCCAACTAGCCTCCTACAATGAGCAGTTCTTC.

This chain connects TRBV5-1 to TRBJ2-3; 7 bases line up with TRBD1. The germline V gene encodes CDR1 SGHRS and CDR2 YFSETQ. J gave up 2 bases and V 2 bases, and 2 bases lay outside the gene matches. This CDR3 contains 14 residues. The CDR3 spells CASSFTGATDTQYF. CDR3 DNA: TGCGCCAGCAGCTTCACAGGGGCCACAGATACGCAGTATTTT.

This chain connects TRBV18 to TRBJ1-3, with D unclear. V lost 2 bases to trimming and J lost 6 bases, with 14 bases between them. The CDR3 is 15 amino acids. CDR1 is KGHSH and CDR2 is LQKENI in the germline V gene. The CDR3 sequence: CASSPSNGVTNTIYF. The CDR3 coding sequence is TGTGCCAGCTCACCATCTAACGGGGTTACAAACACCATATATTTT. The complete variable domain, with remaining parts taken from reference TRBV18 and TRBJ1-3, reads NAGVMQNPRHLVRRRGQEARLRCSPMKGHSHVYWYRQLPEEGLKFMVYLQKENIIDESGMPKERFSAEFPKEGPSILRIQQVVRGDSAAYFCASSPSNGVTNTIYFGEGSWLTVV.

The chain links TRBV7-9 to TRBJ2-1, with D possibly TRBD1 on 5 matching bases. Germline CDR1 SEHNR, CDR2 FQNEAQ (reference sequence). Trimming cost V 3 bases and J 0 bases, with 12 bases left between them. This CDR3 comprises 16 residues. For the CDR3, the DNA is TGTGCCAGCAGCTTGGGGCCCTCTGGCTCCTACAATGAGCAGTTCTTC. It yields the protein CASSLGPSGSYNEQFF. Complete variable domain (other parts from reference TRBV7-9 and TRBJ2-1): DTGVSQNPRHKITKRGQNVTFRCDPISEHNRLYWYRQTLGQGPEFLTYFQNEAQLEKSRLLSDRFSAERPKGSFSTLEIQRTEQGDSAMYLCASSLGPSGSYNEQFFGPGTRLTVL.

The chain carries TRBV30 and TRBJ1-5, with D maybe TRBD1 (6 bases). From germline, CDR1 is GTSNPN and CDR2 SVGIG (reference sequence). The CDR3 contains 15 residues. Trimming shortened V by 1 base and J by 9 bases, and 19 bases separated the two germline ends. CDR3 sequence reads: CAWSGPDSRRSPQHF. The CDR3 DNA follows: TGTGCCTGGAGTGGACCGGACAGCCGCAGGTCGCCCCAGCATTTT.

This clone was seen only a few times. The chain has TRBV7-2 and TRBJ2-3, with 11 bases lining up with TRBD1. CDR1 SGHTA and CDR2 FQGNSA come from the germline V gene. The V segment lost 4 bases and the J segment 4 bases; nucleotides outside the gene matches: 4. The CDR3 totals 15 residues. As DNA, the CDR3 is TGTGCCAGCAGCTGGGACAGGGGGACCGCAGATACGCAGTATTTT. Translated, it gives CASSWDRGTADTQYF.

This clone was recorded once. CDR3 in DNA: TGCGCCAGCAGCCCCGGGGTAGCGGGAGGGCCCATCAACATTCAGTACTTC. Translation gives CASSPGVAGGPINIQYF. J is TRBJ2-4 and V is TRBV4-1, with TRBD2 identical over 11 bases. The CDR3 consists of 17 residues. The V gene's germline CDR1 is MGHRA and CDR2 YSYEKL. The trim removed 4 bases at V and 7 bases at J, leaving 12 bases unmatched.

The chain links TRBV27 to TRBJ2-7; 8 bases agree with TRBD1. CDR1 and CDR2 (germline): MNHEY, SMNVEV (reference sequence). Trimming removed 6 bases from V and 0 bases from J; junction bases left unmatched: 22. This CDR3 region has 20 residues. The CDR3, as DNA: TGTGCCAGCAGGTCGATCCTCAGGGGGCTCTTAGCGGCGAGCTCCTACGAGCAGTACTTC. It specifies CASRSILRGLLAASSYEQYF.

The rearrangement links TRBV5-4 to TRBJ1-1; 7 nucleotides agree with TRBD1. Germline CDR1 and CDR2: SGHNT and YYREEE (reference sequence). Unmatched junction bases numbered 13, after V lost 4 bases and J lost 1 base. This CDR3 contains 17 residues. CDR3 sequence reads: CASSPSVSDRSNTEAFF. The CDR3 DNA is TGTGCCAGCAGCCCCTCCGTTTCGGACAGGTCGAACACTGAAGCTTTCTTT.

The CDR3 protein is CASSYSGQGNTEAFF. The CDR3 region has the DNA TGTGCCAGCAGTTACTCCGGACAGGGAAACACTGAAGCTTTCTTT. The rearrangement links TRBV6-6 to TRBJ1-1; TRBD1 aligns across 8 bases. Germline V lookup: CDR1 MNHNY, CDR2 SVGAGI (reference sequence). CDR3 size: 15 residues. Trimming cost V 0 bases and J 2 bases; bases outside gene matches: 2.

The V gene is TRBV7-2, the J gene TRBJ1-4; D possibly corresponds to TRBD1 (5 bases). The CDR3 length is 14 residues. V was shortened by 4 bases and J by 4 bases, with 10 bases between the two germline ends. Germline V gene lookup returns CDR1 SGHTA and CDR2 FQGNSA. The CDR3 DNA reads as TGTGCCAGCAGCTGGGGGAGGGGTAATGAAAAACTGTTTTTT. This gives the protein CASSWGRGNEKLFF.

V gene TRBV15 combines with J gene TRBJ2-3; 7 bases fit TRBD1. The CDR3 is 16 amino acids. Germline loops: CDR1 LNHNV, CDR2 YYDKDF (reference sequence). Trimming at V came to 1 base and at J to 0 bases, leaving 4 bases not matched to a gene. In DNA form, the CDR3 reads TGTGCCACCAGCAGAGGGACAGGTACTAGCACAGATACGCAGTATTTT. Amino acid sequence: CATSRGTGTSTDTQYF. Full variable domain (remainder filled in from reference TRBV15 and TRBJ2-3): DAMVIQNPRYQVTQFGKPVTLSCSQTLNHNVMYWYQQKSSQAPKLLFHYYDKDFNNEADTPDNFQSRRPNTSFCFLDIRSPGLGDTAMYLCATSRGTGTSTDTQYFGPGTRLTVL.

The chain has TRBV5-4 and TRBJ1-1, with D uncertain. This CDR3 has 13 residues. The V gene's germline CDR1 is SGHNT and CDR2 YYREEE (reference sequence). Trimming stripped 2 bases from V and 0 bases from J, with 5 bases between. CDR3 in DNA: TGTGCCAGCAGCTTATGGGTGAACACTGAAGCTTTCTTT. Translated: CASSLWVNTEAFF.

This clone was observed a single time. In DNA, the CDR3 is TGTGCCAGCAGTCCCCTTAGGGGGACAGCCGGGCATCGGTACGAGCAGTACTTC. This encodes CASSPLRGTAGHRYEQYF. The gene calls are TRBV27 and TRBJ2-5, with 7 bases identical to TRBD1. The end of the DNA fits TRBJ2-7 better, so the J call may be wrong. Germline V gene data show CDR1 as MNHEY and CDR2 as SMNVEV (reference sequence). CDR3 length: 18 residues.

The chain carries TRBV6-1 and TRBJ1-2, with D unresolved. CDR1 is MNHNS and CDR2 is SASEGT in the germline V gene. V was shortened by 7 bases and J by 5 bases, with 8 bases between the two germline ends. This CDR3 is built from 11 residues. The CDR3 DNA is TGTGCCAGCAATCTAGGATATGGCTACACCTTC. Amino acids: CASNLGYGYTF.

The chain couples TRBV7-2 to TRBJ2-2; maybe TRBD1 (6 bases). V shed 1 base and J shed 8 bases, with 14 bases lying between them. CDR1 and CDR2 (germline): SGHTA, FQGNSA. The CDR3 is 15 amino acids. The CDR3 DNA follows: TGTGCCAGCAGCTTAGGGGGGCTAGGGTTTGGGGAGCTGTTTTTT. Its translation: CASSLGGLGFGELFF.

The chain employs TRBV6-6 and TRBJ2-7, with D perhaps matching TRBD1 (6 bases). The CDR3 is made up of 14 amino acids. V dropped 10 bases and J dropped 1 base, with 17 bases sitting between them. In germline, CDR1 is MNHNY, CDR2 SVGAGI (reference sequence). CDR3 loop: CATQRGLGSYEQYF. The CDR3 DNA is TGTGCCACCCAGAGGGGGTTGGGGTCCTACGAGCAGTACTTC.